The clone carrying this TCR beta chain showed up many times. The data stem from a study of T cells of healthy individuals. The CDR3 extends over 15 amino acids. Trimming shortened V by 1 base and J by 1 base, and 10 bases separated the two germline ends. Germline loops: CDR1 KGHSH, CDR2 LQKENI. TCRdb analysed the 5' RACE reads with MiXCR anew, one entry per CDR3 protein. This table has over 40,000 distinct CDR3 sequences, approximately 4.5% appearing once. This clonotype was sampled from a human donor in good health. The V call is TRBV18, the J call TRBJ1-1, with D hard to call. The CDR3 sequence: CASSPQAATNTEAFF. CDR3 sequence (DNA): TGTGCCAGCTCACCACAGGCAGCCACGAACACTGAAGCTTTCTTT.